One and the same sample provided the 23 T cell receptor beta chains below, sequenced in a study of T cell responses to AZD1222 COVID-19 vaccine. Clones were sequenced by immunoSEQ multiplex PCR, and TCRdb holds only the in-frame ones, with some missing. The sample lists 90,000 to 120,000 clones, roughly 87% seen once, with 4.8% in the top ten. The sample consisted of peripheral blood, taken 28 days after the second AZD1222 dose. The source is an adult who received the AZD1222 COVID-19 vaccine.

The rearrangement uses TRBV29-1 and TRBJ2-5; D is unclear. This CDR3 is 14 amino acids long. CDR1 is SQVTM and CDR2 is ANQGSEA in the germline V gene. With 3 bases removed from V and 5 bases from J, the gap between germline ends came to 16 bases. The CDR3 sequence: CSVEGKPRRETQYF. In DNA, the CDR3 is TGCAGCGTTGAGGGGAAGCCCCGTAGGGAGACCCAGTACTTC.

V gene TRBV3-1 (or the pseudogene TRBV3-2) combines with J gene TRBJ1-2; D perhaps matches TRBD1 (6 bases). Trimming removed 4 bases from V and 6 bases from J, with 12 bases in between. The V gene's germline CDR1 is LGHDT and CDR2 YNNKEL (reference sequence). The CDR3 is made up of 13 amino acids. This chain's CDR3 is CASSPRQVNGYTF. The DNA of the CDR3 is TGTGCCAGCAGCCCACGACAGGTTAATGGCTACACCTTC.

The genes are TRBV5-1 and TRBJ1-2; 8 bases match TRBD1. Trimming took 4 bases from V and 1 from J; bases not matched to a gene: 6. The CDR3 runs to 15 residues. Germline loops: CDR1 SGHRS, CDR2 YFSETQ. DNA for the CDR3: TGCGCCAGCAGCATCCCAGGGGGCAATAACTATGGCTACACCTTC. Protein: CASSIPGGNNYGYTF.

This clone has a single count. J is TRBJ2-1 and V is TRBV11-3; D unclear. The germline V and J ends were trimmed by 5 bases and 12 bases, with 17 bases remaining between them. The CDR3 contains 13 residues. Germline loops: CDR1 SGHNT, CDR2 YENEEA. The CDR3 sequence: CASSPSHDGRQFF. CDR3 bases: TGTGCCAGCAGCCCATCCCACGACGGACGGCAGTTCTTC.

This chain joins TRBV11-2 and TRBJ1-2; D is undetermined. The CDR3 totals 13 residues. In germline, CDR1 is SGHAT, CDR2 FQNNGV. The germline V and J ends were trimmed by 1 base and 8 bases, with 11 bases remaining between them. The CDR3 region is CASSLGSPLGYTF. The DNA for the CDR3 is TGTGCCAGCAGCTTAGGCAGTCCACTAGGCTACACCTTC.

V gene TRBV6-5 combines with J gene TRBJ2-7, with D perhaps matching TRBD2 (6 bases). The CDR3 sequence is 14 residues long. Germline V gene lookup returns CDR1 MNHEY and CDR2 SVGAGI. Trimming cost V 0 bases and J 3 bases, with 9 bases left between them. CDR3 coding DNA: TGTGCCAGCAGTTACTCGGCGGGGTACTACGAGCAGTACTTC. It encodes CASSYSAGYYEQYF.

CDR3 region: CASSQDSTSARVGELFF. The CDR3 DNA reads TGCGCCAGCAGCCAAGACTCCACTTCGGCTCGGGTAGGGGAGCTGTTTTTT. The chain carries TRBV4-3 and TRBJ2-2; unclear D gene. Germline V lookup: CDR1 LGHNA, CDR2 YSLEER. Trimming removed 0 bases at V and 8 bases at J, with 19 bases between. The CDR3 covers 17 residues.

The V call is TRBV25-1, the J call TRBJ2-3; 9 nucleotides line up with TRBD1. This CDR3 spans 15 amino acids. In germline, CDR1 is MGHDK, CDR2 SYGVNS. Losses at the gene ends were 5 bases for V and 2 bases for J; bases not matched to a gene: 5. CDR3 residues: CASSSDRGYTDTQYF. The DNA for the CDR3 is TGTGCCAGCAGTTCAGACAGGGGGTACACAGATACGCAGTATTTT.

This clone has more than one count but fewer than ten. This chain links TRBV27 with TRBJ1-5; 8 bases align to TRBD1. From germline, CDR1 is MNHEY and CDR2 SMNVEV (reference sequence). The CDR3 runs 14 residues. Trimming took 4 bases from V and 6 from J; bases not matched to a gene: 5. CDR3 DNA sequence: TGTGCCAGCAGTTCACAGGGGGGCGGTCAGCCCCAGCATTTT. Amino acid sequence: CASSSQGGGQPQHF.

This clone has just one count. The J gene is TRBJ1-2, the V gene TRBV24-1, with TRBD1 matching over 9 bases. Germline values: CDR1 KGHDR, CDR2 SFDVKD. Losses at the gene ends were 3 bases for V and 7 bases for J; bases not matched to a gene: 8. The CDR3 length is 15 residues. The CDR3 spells CATSDPQQGAGGYTF. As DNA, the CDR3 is TGTGCCACCAGTGATCCGCAACAGGGGGCAGGTGGCTACACCTTC.

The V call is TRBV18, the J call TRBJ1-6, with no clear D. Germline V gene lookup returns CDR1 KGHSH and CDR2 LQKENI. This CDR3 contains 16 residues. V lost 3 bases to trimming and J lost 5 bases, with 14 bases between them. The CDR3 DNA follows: TGTGCCAGCTCACCGAGGGAGCAACAAGATAATTCACCCCTCCACTTT. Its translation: CASSPREQQDNSPLHF.

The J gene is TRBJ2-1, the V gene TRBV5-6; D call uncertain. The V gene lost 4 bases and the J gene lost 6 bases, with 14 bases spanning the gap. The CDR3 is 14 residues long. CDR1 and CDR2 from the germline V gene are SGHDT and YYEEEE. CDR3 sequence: CASSIRRGFNEQFF. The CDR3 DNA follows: TGTGCCAGCAGCATCCGACGAGGTTTCAATGAGCAGTTCTTC. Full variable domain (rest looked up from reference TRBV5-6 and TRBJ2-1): DAGVTQSPTHLIKTRGQQVTLRCSPKSGHDTVSWYQQALGQGPQFIFQYYEEEERQRGNFPDRFSGHQFPNYSSELNVNALLLGDSALYLCASSIRRGFNEQFFGPGTRLTVL.

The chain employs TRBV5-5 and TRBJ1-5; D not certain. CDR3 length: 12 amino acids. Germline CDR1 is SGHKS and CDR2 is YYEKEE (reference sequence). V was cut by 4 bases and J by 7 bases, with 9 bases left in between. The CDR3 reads CASSRMGQPQHF. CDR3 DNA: TGTGCCAGCAGCCGAATGGGGCAGCCCCAGCATTTT. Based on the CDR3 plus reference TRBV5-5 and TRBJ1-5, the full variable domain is DAGVTQSPTHLIKTRGQQVTLRCSPISGHKSVSWYQQVLGQGPQFIFQYYEKEERGRGNFPDRFSARQFPNYSSELNVNALLLGDSALYLCASSRMGQPQHFGDGTRLSIL.

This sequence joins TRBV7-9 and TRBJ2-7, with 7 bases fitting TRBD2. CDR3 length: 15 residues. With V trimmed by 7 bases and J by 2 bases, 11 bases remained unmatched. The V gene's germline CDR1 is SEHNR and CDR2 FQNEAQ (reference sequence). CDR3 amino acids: CASTSGAGSAYEQYF. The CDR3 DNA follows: TGTGCCAGCACCTCGGGAGCGGGGTCGGCCTACGAGCAGTACTTC. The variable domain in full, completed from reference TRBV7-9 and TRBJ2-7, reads DTGVSQNPRHKITKRGQNVTFRCDPISEHNRLYWYRQTLGQGPEFLTYFQNEAQLEKSRLLSDRFSAERPKGSFSTLEIQRTEQGDSAMYLCASTSGAGSAYEQYFGPGTRLTVT.

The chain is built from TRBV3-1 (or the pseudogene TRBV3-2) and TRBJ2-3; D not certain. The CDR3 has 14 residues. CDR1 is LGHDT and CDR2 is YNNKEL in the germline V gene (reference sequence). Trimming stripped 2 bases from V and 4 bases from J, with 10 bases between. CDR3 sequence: CASSQPLSADTQYF. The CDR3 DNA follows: TGTGCCAGCAGCCAACCCCTTAGTGCAGATACGCAGTATTTT.

In DNA form, the CDR3 reads TGTGCGACAGGACGCTCTGGAAACACCATATATTTT. Its protein product is CATGRSGNTIYF. V is TRBV12-3 or TRBV12-4 and J is TRBJ1-3, with a weak D call TRBD1 (6 bases). The CDR3 is 12 residues long.

This CDR3 reads CASSLWDSKSEQYF. The DNA of the CDR3 is TGTGCCAGCAGCTTATGGGACAGCAAAAGCGAGCAGTACTTC. The V and J genes are TRBV7-9 and TRBJ2-7; 7 bases align to TRBD1. Unmatched junction bases numbered 7, after V lost 2 bases and J lost 6 bases. The CDR3 has 14 amino acids. The germline V gene encodes CDR1 SEHNR and CDR2 FQNEAQ (reference sequence). Together with reference TRBV7-9 and TRBJ2-7, the CDR3 gives the full variable domain: DTGVSQNPRHKITKRGQNVTFRCDPISEHNRLYWYRQTLGQGPEFLTYFQNEAQLEKSRLLSDRFSAERPKGSFSTLEIQRTEQGDSAMYLCASSLWDSKSEQYFGPGTRLTVT.

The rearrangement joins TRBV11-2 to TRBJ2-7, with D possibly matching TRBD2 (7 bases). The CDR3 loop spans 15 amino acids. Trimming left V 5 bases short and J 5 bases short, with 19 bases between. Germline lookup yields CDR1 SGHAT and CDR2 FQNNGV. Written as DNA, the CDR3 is TGTGCCAGCAGCCAAGGGGGGGGTCAAGGGCACGAGCAGTACTTC. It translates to CASSQGGGQGHEQYF.

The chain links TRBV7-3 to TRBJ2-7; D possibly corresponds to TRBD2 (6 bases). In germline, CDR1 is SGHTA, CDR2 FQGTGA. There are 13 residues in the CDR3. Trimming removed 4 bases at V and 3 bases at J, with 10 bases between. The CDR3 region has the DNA TGTGCCAGCAGCTCAGTGGGGGGCTACGAGCAGTACTTC. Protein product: CASSSVGGYEQYF.

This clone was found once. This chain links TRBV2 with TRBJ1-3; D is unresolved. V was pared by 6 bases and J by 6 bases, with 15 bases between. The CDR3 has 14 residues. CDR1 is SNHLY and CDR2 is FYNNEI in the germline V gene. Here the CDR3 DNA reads TGTGCCAGCAGCGCGGGCCTTATGACAAACACCATATATTTT. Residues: CASSAGLMTNTIYF.

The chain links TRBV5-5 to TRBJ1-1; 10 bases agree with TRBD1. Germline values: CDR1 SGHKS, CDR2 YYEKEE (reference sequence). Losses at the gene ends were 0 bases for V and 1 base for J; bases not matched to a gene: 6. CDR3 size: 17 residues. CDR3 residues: CASSLVGTGAPNTEAFF. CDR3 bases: TGTGCCAGCAGCTTGGTTGGGACAGGGGCTCCGAACACTGAAGCTTTCTTT.

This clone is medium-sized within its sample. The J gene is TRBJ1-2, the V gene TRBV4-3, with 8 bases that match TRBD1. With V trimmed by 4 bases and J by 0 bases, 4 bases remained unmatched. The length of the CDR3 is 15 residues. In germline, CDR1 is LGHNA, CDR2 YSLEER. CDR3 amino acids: CASSPRTGPNYGYTF. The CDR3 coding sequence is TGCGCCAGCAGCCCCCGGACAGGGCCTAACTATGGCTACACCTTC.

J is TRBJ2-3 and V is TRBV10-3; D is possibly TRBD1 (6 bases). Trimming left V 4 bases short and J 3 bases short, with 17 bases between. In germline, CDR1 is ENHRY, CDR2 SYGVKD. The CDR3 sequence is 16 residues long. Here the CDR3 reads CAISALGTTGTDTQYF. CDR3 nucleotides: TGTGCCATCAGTGCATTAGGGACAACAGGGACAGATACGCAGTATTTT.